These 13 T cell receptor beta chains originate from one sample sequenced in a study of early T cells in non-severe SARS-CoV-2 infection. TCRdb fed the 5' RACE reads into MiXCR, producing one record per CDR3 protein. Here the sample spans tens of thousands of distinct CDR3 sequences, roughly 11% being singletons. The sequencing input was whole blood. These receptors were obtained from an adult who was a healthcare worker with PCR-confirmed SARS-CoV-2 infection or an uninfected control (not recorded which).

The chain couples TRBV29-1 to TRBJ2-1; D possibly corresponds to TRBD1 (6 bases). This CDR3 has 12 amino acids. Germline V CDR1 and CDR2: SQVTM, ANQGSEA. V lost 4 bases, J lost 4 bases, and 8 bases lay in between. CDR3 DNA: TGCAGCGTTGTAAGGGGGTACAATGAGCAGTTCTTC. Amino acid sequence: CSVVRGYNEQFF.

This clonotype was detected ten times or more. The rearrangement uses TRBV7-9 and TRBJ2-5; maybe TRBD2 (6 bases). Germline-derived CDR1 and CDR2 are SEHNR and FQNEAQ (reference sequence). This CDR3 has 14 residues. The V end was cut by 5 bases, the J end by 1 base, with 11 bases between. The CDR3 nucleotides are TGTGCCAGCAGCCCACGGACTACCCAAGAGACCCAGTACTTC. It codes for CASSPRTTQETQYF.

This clonotype has ten or more counts. The chain links TRBV6-5 to TRBJ1-6; D possibly corresponds to TRBD1 (5 bases). This CDR3 is built from 14 residues. V lost 2 bases, J lost 11 bases, and 13 bases lay in between. The germline gives CDR1 MNHEY, CDR2 SVGAGI. The CDR3 nucleotides are TGTGCCAGCAGTTACAGGCAGGGAGAAACACCCCTCCACTTT. It translates to CASSYRQGETPLHF.

This clonotype was detected a few times. The chain links TRBV7-2 to TRBJ1-2; possible D gene TRBD1, 5 bases. The CDR3 loop spans 16 amino acids. CDR1 and CDR2 from the germline V gene are SGHTA and FQGNSA. Trimming pared 5 bases from V and 1 base from J, leaving 17 bases between. The CDR3 protein is CASSPQTDTFNYGYTF. The CDR3 nucleotides are TGTGCCAGCAGCCCCCAGACAGATACCTTTAACTATGGCTACACCTTC.

The chain joins TRBV5-6 to TRBJ2-5; D not certain. The V end was cut by 0 bases, the J end by 7 bases, with 7 bases between. This CDR3 contains 12 residues. Germline CDR1 and CDR2: SGHDT and YYEEEE. The CDR3 nucleotides read TGTGCCAGCAGCTTGGTTTCGGGGACCCAGTACTTC. This sequence encodes CASSLVSGTQYF.

This clonotype was recorded many times. The rearrangement joins TRBV10-1 to TRBJ2-1; no clear D gene. This CDR3 contains 13 residues. V lost 2 bases, J lost 6 bases, and 8 bases lay in between. Germline V CDR1 and CDR2: WNHNN, SYGVQD (reference sequence). The CDR3 loop is CASSELRGNEQFF. In nucleotides, the CDR3 is TGCGCCAGCAGTGAGCTCCGAGGCAATGAGCAGTTCTTC.

This clonotype was picked up a small number of times. This chain uses TRBV21-1 with TRBJ2-3; the table's D call, TRBD1, was not checked against the DNA. TRBV21-1 is a documented pseudogene. The CDR3 totals 14 residues. The CDR3 nucleotides are TGTGCCAGACCCCCTGCGCAGTGCACAGATACGCAGTATTTT. This translates into CARPPAQCTDTQYF.

This clonotype was detected many times. The V gene is TRBV29-1, the J gene TRBJ1-6, with D perhaps TRBD1 (5 bases). Germline assignment: CDR1 SQVTM and CDR2 ANQGSEA. Trimming pared 0 bases from V and 8 bases from J, leaving 11 bases between. This CDR3 spans 14 amino acids. Written as DNA, the CDR3 is TGCAGCGTTGAAGATCTGGGAGGGGATTCACCCCTCCACTTT. Amino acids: CSVEDLGGDSPLHF.

This clonotype has ten or more counts. The V and J genes are TRBV7-8 and TRBJ1-1; TRBD1 matches 8 bases. J lost 3 bases, V lost 5 bases, and 11 bases had no gene match. Germline V lookup: CDR1 SGHVS, CDR2 FQNEAQ. CDR3 length: 16 amino acids. CDR3 protein: CASSADRARRDTEAFF. The CDR3 DNA reads as TGTGCCAGCAGCGCGGACAGGGCTAGAAGAGACACTGAAGCTTTCTTT.

This clonotype was detected a few times. The chain recombines TRBV6-5 with TRBJ2-3; possibly TRBD1 or TRBD2 for D (6 bases each). Germline lookup yields CDR1 MNHEY and CDR2 SVGAGI. V was clipped by 6 bases and J by 6 bases, with 10 bases between them. The CDR3 is made up of 12 amino acids. The CDR3: CASSAGHDTQYF. As DNA, the CDR3 is TGTGCCAGCAGCGCGGGACATGATACGCAGTATTTT.

The genes are TRBV7-2 and TRBJ2-4, with D possibly matching TRBD2 (6 bases). The CDR3 sequence is 15 residues long. The germline V and J ends were trimmed by 5 bases and 6 bases, with 17 bases remaining between them. The germline CDR1 and CDR2 sequences are SGHTA and FQGNSA. The CDR3 nucleotides read TGTGCCAGCAGCCCGTGGACGGAGGGGTCAAACATTCAGTACTTC. It codes for CASSPWTEGSNIQYF.

The table lists this clonotype with a few counts. The CDR3 nucleotides are TGTGCCAGCAGCTCGACTAGCGGGACCAATGAGCAGTTCTTC. Amino acid sequence: CASSSTSGTNEQFF. The chain couples TRBV7-6 to TRBJ2-1; 11 bases match TRBD2. From germline, CDR1 is SGHVS and CDR2 FNYEAQ. The CDR3 consists of 14 residues. The junction had 2 bases not matched to a gene; V was cut back by 4 bases and J by 6 bases.

The table lists this clonotype with a few counts. The chain carries TRBV29-1 and TRBJ2-1, with TRBD2 as a possible D gene (5 bases). CDR1 and CDR2 from the germline V gene are SQVTM and ANQGSEA. V was shortened by 3 bases and J by 4 bases, with 10 bases between the two germline ends. This CDR3 has 13 amino acids. The CDR3 here is CSVDTRGYNEQFF. As DNA, the CDR3 is TGCAGCGTTGACACACGGGGTTACAATGAGCAGTTCTTC.